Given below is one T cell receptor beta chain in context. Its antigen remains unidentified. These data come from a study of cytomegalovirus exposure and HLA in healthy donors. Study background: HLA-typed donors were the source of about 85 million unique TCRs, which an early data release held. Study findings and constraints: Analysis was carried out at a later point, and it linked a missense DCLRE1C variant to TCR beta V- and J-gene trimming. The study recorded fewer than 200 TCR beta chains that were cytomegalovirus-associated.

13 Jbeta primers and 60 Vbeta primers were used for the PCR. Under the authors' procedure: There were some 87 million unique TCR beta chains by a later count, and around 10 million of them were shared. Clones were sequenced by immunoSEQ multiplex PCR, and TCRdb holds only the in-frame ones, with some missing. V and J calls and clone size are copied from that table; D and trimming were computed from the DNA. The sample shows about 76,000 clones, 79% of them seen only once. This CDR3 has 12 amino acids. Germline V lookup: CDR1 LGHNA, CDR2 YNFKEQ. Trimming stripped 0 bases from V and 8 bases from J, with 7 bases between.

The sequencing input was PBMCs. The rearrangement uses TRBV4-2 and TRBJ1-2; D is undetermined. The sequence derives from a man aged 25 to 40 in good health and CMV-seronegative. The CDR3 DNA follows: TGTGCCAGCAGCCAAGATCTCTCCGGCTACACCTTC. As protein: CASSQDLSGYTF.